This T cell receptor beta chain was found in a study of T cells in Graves' hyperthyroidism and ophthalmopathy. This clonotype was observed at least ten times. Researchers took RNA transcripts and amplified the TCR beta CDR3 regions from them. A set of HTBI primers served as the primers for a first-round RT-PCR of the TCR CDR3. TCRdb reprocessed the multiplex PCR reads via MiXCR and lists one record per CDR3 protein. The table has approximately 350,000 distinct CDR3 sequences, around 15% seen once. CDR3 length equals 16 residues. The germline V gene encodes CDR1 SGHRS and CDR2 YFSETQ. V dropped 8 bases and J dropped 10; count of bases not matched to a gene: 23.

Sequencing was performed on blood. The chain joins TRBV5-1 to TRBJ1-1, with 7 nucleotides matching TRBD1. This TCR came from a woman aged 55-69 years with Graves' ophthalmopathy. In DNA, the CDR3 is TGCGCCAGTGGGGATCCGGGACAGACGATTGAACAGGGAGCTTTCTTT. Translating it yields CASGDPGQTIEQGAFF. Looking up the rest from reference TRBV5-1 and TRBJ1-1 gives the full variable domain: KAGVTQTPRYLIKTRGQQVTLSCSPISGHRSVSWYQQTPGQGLQFLFEYFSETQRNKGNFPGRFSGRQFSNSRSEMNVSTLELGDSALYLCASGDPGQTIEQGAFFGQGTRLTVV.